These 13 T cell receptor beta chains came from one sample sequenced in a study of T cells in Graves' hyperthyroidism and ophthalmopathy (dated by TCRdb to between 2017 and 2020). Receptors were amplified or captured by multiplex PCR. The sequencer listed for this sample is Illumina HiSeq 2000. TCR beta CDR3 regions were amplified from RNA transcripts. The first round of RT-PCR for the TCR CDR3 was performed with the HTBI primer set and the Qiagen OneStep RT-PCR kit. TCRdb trimmed the raw reads at Q25, called clones with MiXCR and kept productive beta chains. Rows are unified per CDR3 protein, each entry keeping the most common DNA and genes. The sample profile shows roughly 500,000 distinct CDR3 sequences; less than 25% of them were found once. Approximately 11% of the sample belongs to the ten largest clones. The sample consisted of blood. These TCRs come from a woman aged 25 to 39 with Graves' ophthalmopathy.

This clonotype was seen repeatedly, ten times or more. The chain is built from TRBV7-3 and TRBJ2-2, with no clear D. The ends were cut back, 5 bases at V and 4 bases at J, with 11 bases in the middle. Germline assignment: CDR1 SGHTA and CDR2 FQGTGA. The CDR3 loop spans 14 amino acids. DNA of the CDR3: TGTGCCAGCAGCCCAACCCGATCCACCGGGGAGCTGTTTTTT. Its protein is CASSPTRSTGELFF.

Many counts were recorded for this clonotype. The chain carries TRBV27 and TRBJ2-2; unclear D gene. V lost 8 bases and J lost 3, with 10 bases in between. Germline V lookup: CDR1 MNHEY, CDR2 SMNVEV (reference sequence). CDR3 length: 13 residues. The CDR3 DNA sequence: TGTGCCAGCCGGGTCTTTGACACCGGGGAGCTGTTTTTT. Translating it yields CASRVFDTGELFF.

Many counts were recorded for this clonotype. The rearrangement links TRBV27 to TRBJ1-5; 9 bases map to TRBD1. With 6 bases clipped from V and 2 bases from J, the junction kept 8 bases outside the gene matches. The CDR3 contains 16 residues. From germline, CDR1 is MNHEY and CDR2 SMNVEV (reference sequence). The CDR3 nucleotides are TGTGCCAGCAGCCTACAGGGGGCGGTGGGCAATCAGCCCCAGCATTTT. This encodes CASSLQGAVGNQPQHF.

Only a few counts were recorded for this clonotype. Compared with germline, one end of the junction differs, possibly owing to a read error. CDR3 region: CASSEAGRSFYNEKFF. The CDR3 nucleotides are TGTGCCAGCAGTGAAGCGGGCAGGTCATTCTACAATGAGAAGTTCTTC. The rearrangement links TRBV2 to TRBJ2-1; D unclear. CDR3 length: 16 amino acids. Germline V lookup: CDR1 SNHLY, CDR2 FYNNEI.

Ten or more counts support this clonotype. The chain couples TRBV7-3 to TRBJ2-3, with D maybe TRBD2 (5 bases). The germline gives CDR1 SGHTA, CDR2 FQGTGA. The CDR3 runs to 17 residues. The V and J ends lost 5 bases and 2 bases respectively, with 20 bases between them. The CDR3 DNA is TGTGCCAGCAGCCAAGGGCCAGGAGGAGGTGTCACAGATACGCAGTATTTT. Translation gives CASSQGPGGGVTDTQYF.

This clonotype was counted many times. The CDR3 is CASSTLRLTGELFF. Here the CDR3 DNA reads TGTGCCAGCAGCACCCTTCGACTCACCGGGGAGCTGTTTTTT. This chain joins TRBV12-3 or TRBV12-4 and TRBJ2-2, with D unclear. The V gene lost 6 bases and the J gene lost 4 bases, with 12 bases spanning the gap. The CDR3 has 14 residues.

This clonotype was seen a single time. This chain joins TRBV6-1 and TRBJ2-5, with D perhaps TRBD1 (6 bases). Deletions cut 8 bases from V and 3 bases from J, with 10 bases between. Germline CDR1 is MNHNS and CDR2 is SASEGT. CDR3 length: 12 amino acids. The CDR3 DNA follows: TGTGCCAGCGGACAGAATGAAGAGACCCAGTACTTC. This gives the protein CASGQNEETQYF.

This clonotype was seen repeatedly, ten times or more. The rearrangement links TRBV11-2 to TRBJ1-6, with no clear D. CDR1 is SGHAT and CDR2 is FQNNGV in the germline V gene. The V end lost 3 bases, the J end lost 7 bases, and 10 bases lay between the germline ends. The CDR3 covers 14 residues. CDR3 loop: CASSFEGPNSPLHF. CDR3 DNA sequence: TGTGCCAGCAGCTTCGAGGGCCCCAATTCACCCCTCCACTTT. Variable domain in full (rest from reference TRBV11-2 and TRBJ1-6): EAGVAQSPRYKIIEKRQSVAFWCNPISGHATLYWYQQILGQGPKLLIQFQNNGVVDDSQLPKDRFSAERLKGVDSTLKIQPAKLEDSAVYLCASSFEGPNSPLHFGNGTRLTVT.

The table lists this clonotype with many counts. This chain connects TRBV5-1 to TRBJ2-7; 8 bases are a match to TRBD1. CDR1 and CDR2 (germline): SGHRS, YFSETQ. The CDR3 sequence is 15 residues long. The trim removed 0 bases at V and 3 bases at J, leaving 5 bases unmatched. CDR3 in amino acids: CASSLARGRFYEQYF. The CDR3, as DNA: TGCGCCAGCAGCTTGGCCAGGGGGCGGTTCTACGAGCAGTACTTC.

This clonotype was recorded at least ten times. The V gene is TRBV2, the J gene TRBJ1-2, with TRBD1 identical over 11 bases. The V gene's germline CDR1 is SNHLY and CDR2 FYNNEI. The CDR3 sequence is 15 residues long. V was pared by 7 bases and J by 8 bases, with 12 bases of the junction left unmatched. The CDR3 protein is CASTLPGQGGKGYTF. The CDR3 DNA reads TGTGCCAGCACGCTTCCGGGACAGGGGGGGAAAGGCTACACCTTC.

There are many counts of this clonotype. The chain uses TRBV29-1 and TRBJ1-1; TRBD1 might be the D (6 bases). Germline lookup yields CDR1 SQVTM and CDR2 ANQGSEA. The CDR3 is made up of 13 amino acids. With 4 bases removed from V and 1 base from J, the gap between germline ends came to 10 bases. The CDR3 loop is CSVVGQPNTEAFF. As DNA, the CDR3 is TGCAGCGTTGTAGGACAGCCGAACACTGAAGCTTTCTTT.

This clonotype was counted ten times or more. This chain links TRBV18 with TRBJ1-5; the match to TRBD1 covers 9 bases. Germline CDR1 reads KGHSH; CDR2 reads LQKENI. The CDR3 runs 18 residues. Trimming took 3 bases from V and 6 from J; bases not matched to a gene: 15. The CDR3, as DNA: TGTGCCAGCTCACCGGACAGGGGTTTCCAGGTTGGCGGTCAGCCCCAGCATTTT. Translation gives CASSPDRGFQVGGQPQHF.

This clonotype was seen ten or more times. The rearrangement links TRBV6-1 to TRBJ1-3; 9 bases map to TRBD1. Germline V gene sequence: CDR1 MNHNS, CDR2 SASEGT. The ends lost 6 bases at V and 4 bases at J; junction bases unmatched: 7. This CDR3 spans 15 amino acids. CDR3 DNA sequence: TGTGCCAGCAGAACACAGGGGGCGGGAGGAAACACCATATATTTT. This translates into CASRTQGAGGNTIYF.